A single sample gave rise to the 27 T cell receptor beta chains below, sequenced in a study of blood T cells in healthy people across ages. Combining a sample-barcoded 5' primer with a J-beta primer mix, a second PCR ran for about 7 to 12 cycles. TCRdb called the 5' RACE reads again in MiXCR, with one record for every CDR3 protein. There are hundreds of thousands of distinct CDR3 sequences in the sample; approximately 50% occur only once, and roughly 34% lies in the top ten. Material: blood. These receptors all stem from a woman aged 55-70 years in good health.

The chain combines TRBV6-2 or TRBV6-3 with TRBJ2-7, with no clear D. Germline CDR1 MNHEY, CDR2 SVGEGT. The CDR3 contains 14 residues. Trimming stripped 2 bases from V and 2 bases from J, with 10 bases between. CDR3 region: CASSYRLGTYEQYF. For the CDR3, the DNA is TGTGCCAGCAGTTACCGACTGGGGACCTACGAGCAGTACTTC.

The chain recombines TRBV30 with TRBJ1-6; no clear D gene. The CDR3 has 15 amino acids. CDR1 GTSNPN and CDR2 SVGIG come from the germline V gene (reference sequence). As DNA, the CDR3 is TGTGCTACCCGGGCCACCAGCTCCTATAATTCACCCCTCCACTTT. Translating gives CATRATSSYNSPLHF.

In this sample, this clonotype turned up a few times. The genes are TRBV2 and TRBJ2-3; 7 bases are shared with TRBD2. From germline, CDR1 is SNHLY and CDR2 FYNNEI. The CDR3 sequence is 13 residues long. With V trimmed by 6 bases and J by 4 bases, 4 bases remained unmatched. The CDR3 is CASRTSKADTQYF. The CDR3 nucleotides are TGTGCCAGCAGGACTAGCAAGGCAGATACGCAGTATTTT.

This clonotype has a single count. The V call is TRBV2, the J call TRBJ1-1; TRBD1 matches at 8 bases. Germline values: CDR1 SNHLY, CDR2 FYNNEI. Losses at the gene ends were 2 bases for V and 1 base for J; bases not matched to a gene: 3. CDR3 length: 15 amino acids. In DNA, the CDR3 is TGTGCCAGCAGTGAACAGGGGGCGGGGAACACTGAAGCTTTCTTT. Translating gives CASSEQGAGNTEAFF.

The V call is TRBV3-1, the J call TRBJ1-1; 7 nucleotides match TRBD1. The CDR3 totals 14 residues. Germline V gene data show CDR1 as LGHDT and CDR2 as YNNKEL (reference sequence). Trimming at V came to 3 bases and at J to 4 bases, leaving 5 bases not matched to a gene. CDR3 protein: CASSQGAGGTEAFF. The CDR3 DNA sequence: TGTGCCAGCAGCCAGGGGGCAGGGGGCACTGAAGCTTTCTTT. Full variable domain (missing parts from reference TRBV3-1 and TRBJ1-1): DTAVSQTPKYLVTQMGNDKSIKCEQNLGHDTMYWYKQDSKKFLKIMFSYNNKELIINETVPNRFSPKSPDKAHLNLHINSLELGDSAVYFCASSQGAGGTEAFFGQGTRLTVV.

The rearrangement links TRBV20-1 to TRBJ2-4; possible D gene TRBD1, 5 bases. CDR3 length equals 13 residues. Trimming took off 2 bases at V and 13 bases at J, with 18 bases between the two ends. Germline V gene data show CDR1 as DFQATT and CDR2 as SNEGSKA (reference sequence). CDR3 DNA: TGCAGTGCTAGACCGAATGCAGGGTCAGGGCAGTACTTC. Protein sequence: CSARPNAGSGQYF.

This chain uses TRBV29-1 with TRBJ2-1; 7 nucleotides line up with TRBD1. The CDR3 contains 14 residues. Germline-derived CDR1 and CDR2 are SQVTM and ANQGSEA. Trimming at V came to 6 bases and at J to 7 bases, leaving 12 bases not matched to a gene. CDR3 sequence: CSVEGAFFGNEQFF. The CDR3 nucleotides are TGCAGCGTCGAGGGGGCATTTTTCGGGAATGAGCAGTTCTTC.

The chain combines TRBV12-3 or TRBV12-4 with TRBJ2-5; 10 bases line up with TRBD2. This CDR3 is built from 15 residues. Germline trimming cut 4 bases from V and 5 bases from J; bases unmatched to any gene: 7. CDR3 sequence (DNA): TGTGCCAGCAGTTCCCAGCGGGAGGGCCCTGAGACCCAGTACTTC. It codes for CASSSQREGPETQYF.

This clonotype was observed a handful of times. The CDR3 here is CASSLGPGNYEQYF. For the CDR3, the DNA is TGTGCCAGCAGCTTAGGACCTGGGAACTACGAGCAGTACTTC. The chain is built from TRBV7-3 and TRBJ2-7; D is undetermined. CDR1 and CDR2 (germline): SGHTA, FQGTGA. The CDR3 has 14 residues. V was cut by 2 bases and J by 3 bases, with 11 bases left in between.

This clonotype was recorded a few times. The V gene is TRBV20-1, the J gene TRBJ2-1; 14 positions match TRBD2. The CDR3 is made up of 15 amino acids. V shed 4 bases and J 3 bases; nucleotides not matched to a gene: 2. Looked up from germline, CDR1 is DFQATT and CDR2 is SNEGSKA (reference sequence). DNA of the CDR3: TGCAGTGCTACGGGGACTAGCGGGAGCTACAATGAGCAGTTCTTC. It codes for CSATGTSGSYNEQFF.

This clonotype was seen a handful of times. The CDR3 here is CATAGAVISGANVLTF. The CDR3 DNA is TGTGCCACCGCCGGGGCCGTGATTTCTGGGGCCAACGTCCTGACTTTC. The chain carries TRBV24-1 and TRBJ2-6, with D possibly being TRBD1 or TRBD2 (5 bases each). Trimming pared 9 bases from V and 1 base from J, leaving 15 bases between. CDR1 is KGHDR, CDR2 SFDVKD, per germline. CDR3 size: 16 residues.

The genes are TRBV29-1 and TRBJ2-5; D may be TRBD1 (7 bases). Looked up from germline, CDR1 is SQVTM and CDR2 is ANQGSEA. This CDR3 is built from 12 residues. The V end was cut by 7 bases, the J end by 11 bases, with 20 bases between. CDR3 bases: TGCAGCGCCCGGCCAGGGGGTGGAGGGCAGTACTTC. Protein sequence: CSARPGGGGQYF.

V gene TRBV10-3 combines with J gene TRBJ2-5; 9 nucleotides match TRBD2. The CDR3 runs 15 residues. Germline CDR1 and CDR2: ENHRY and SYGVKD. Germline trimming cut 6 bases from V and 3 bases from J; bases unmatched to any gene: 8. For the CDR3, the DNA is TGTGCCATCAGCGGGTCTGAGCGGGAGGAAGAGACCCAGTACTTC. This sequence encodes CAISGSEREEETQYF.

The genes are TRBV16 and TRBJ2-7; the match to TRBD2 covers 13 bases. From germline, CDR1 is KGHSY and CDR2 FQNENV. The CDR3 spans 16 residues. V was pared by 3 bases and J by 5 bases, with 7 bases of the junction left unmatched. The CDR3 here is CASSHRTSGRRDEQYF. Written as DNA, the CDR3 is TGTGCCAGCAGCCACAGGACTAGCGGGAGAAGGGACGAGCAGTACTTC. Complete variable domain (other parts from reference TRBV16 and TRBJ2-7): GEEVAQTPKHLVRGEGQKAKLYCAPIKGHSYVFWYQQVLKNEFKFLISFQNENVFDETGMPKERFSAKCLPNSPCSLEIQATKLEDSAVYFCASSHRTSGRRDEQYFGPGTRLTVT.

V and J are TRBV7-3 and TRBJ2-1, with TRBD2 matching 10 bases. Germline-derived CDR1 and CDR2 are SGHTA and FQGTGA. V shed 6 bases, J shed 2 bases, and the junction held 19 bases outside the gene matches. The CDR3 runs 20 residues. The CDR3, as DNA: TGTGCCAGCAGTGTCAGGGGGGGCCCCAAGCGGGAGGGTGCCTACAATGAGCAGTTCTTC. This gives the protein CASSVRGGPKREGAYNEQFF. Full variable domain (outside the CDR3, taken from reference TRBV7-3 and TRBJ2-1): GAGVSQTPSNKVTEKGKYVELRCDPISGHTALYWYRQSLGQGPEFLIYFQGTGAADDSGLPNDRFFAVRPEGSVSTLKIQRTERGDSAVYLCASSVRGGPKREGAYNEQFFGPGTRLTVL.

V and J are TRBV3-1 and TRBJ2-7; tentative D call: TRBD1 (6 bases). CDR1 and CDR2 from the germline V gene are LGHDT and YNNKEL (reference sequence). Trimming pared 6 bases from V and 1 base from J, leaving 16 bases between. The CDR3 consists of 15 residues. For the CDR3, the DNA is TGTGCCAGCAGTAGATCGGACAGATTTTCCTACGAGCAGTACTTC. Its protein is CASSRSDRFSYEQYF.

About this clonotype: At one of its ends the junction is not consistent with the germline gene, which may arise from a read error. This rearrangement joins TRBV7-9 to TRBJ1-1; tentative D call: TRBD1 (5 bases). The CDR3 contains 15 residues. Looked up from germline, CDR1 is SEHNR and CDR2 is FQNEAQ (reference sequence). CDR3 bases: TGTGCCAGCAGCTCTCCCGGCCGCCCGGGGACTGGAGCTTTCTTT. It codes for CASSSPGRPGTGAFF. Drawing the rest from reference TRBV7-9 and TRBJ1-1, the complete variable domain is DTGVSQNPRHKITKRGQNVTFRCDPISEHNRLYWYRQTLGQGPEFLTYFQNEAQLEKSRLLSDRFSAERPKGSFSTLEIQRTEQGDSAMYLCASSSPGRPGTGAFFGQGTRLTVV.

Note on this clonotype: The junction and the germline gene differ at one end; a read error may be behind it. The V gene is TRBV4-3, the J gene TRBJ2-1; 7 bases map to TRBD2. Germline V gives CDR1 LGHNA, CDR2 YSLEER. The CDR3 spans 16 residues. Written as DNA, the CDR3 is TGCGTCAGCAGCCATCGCCGGGACTACTCCTACAATGAGCAGTTCTTC. This translates into CVSSHRRDYSYNEQFF.

This clonotype was seen a handful of times. The chain combines TRBV7-9 with TRBJ2-7, with no clear D. Trimming removed 0 bases from V and 4 bases from J, with 10 bases in between. CDR1 and CDR2 from the germline V gene are SEHNR and FQNEAQ (reference sequence). The CDR3 is 14 amino acids. The CDR3 nucleotides read TGTGCCAGCAGCTTAGCGGGGTTGGAGTACGAGCAGTACTTC. It is translated as CASSLAGLEYEQYF.

V is TRBV28 and J is TRBJ1-5; D is uncertain. The V gene lost 6 bases and the J gene lost 0 bases, with 12 bases spanning the gap. The germline V gene has CDR1 MDHEN and CDR2 SYDVKM. The CDR3 is 15 residues long. In DNA, the CDR3 is TGTGCCAGCAGCCTAAGGATGGATAGCAATCAGCCCCAGCATTTT. Translated, it gives CASSLRMDSNQPQHF. The full variable domain, completed using reference TRBV28 and TRBJ1-5, is DVKVTQSSRYLVKRTGEKVFLECVQDMDHENMFWYRQDPGLGLRLIYFSYDVKMKEKGDIPEGYSVSREKKERFSLILESASTNQTSMYLCASSLRMDSNQPQHFGDGTRLSIL.

The chain carries TRBV28 and TRBJ1-5, with TRBD1 as a possible D gene (5 bases). Trimming stripped 2 bases from V and 1 base from J, with 15 bases between. The CDR3 length is 17 residues. Germline loops: CDR1 MDHEN, CDR2 SYDVKM. CDR3 sequence reads: CASSLGPGPYSNQPQHF. The CDR3 DNA reads as TGTGCCAGCAGTTTAGGCCCAGGGCCGTACAGCAATCAGCCCCAGCATTTT.

The chain links TRBV7-2 to TRBJ1-2; D is ambiguous. With 5 bases removed from V and 0 bases from J, the gap between germline ends came to 13 bases. Germline CDR1 is SGHTA and CDR2 is FQGNSA. This CDR3 has 15 residues. CDR3 in amino acids: CASSNTLQTNYGYTF. In nucleotides, the CDR3 is TGTGCCAGCAGCAATACCCTACAGACTAACTATGGCTACACCTTC.

With regard to this clonotype: This may arise from a read error, as a much more abundant clone is one base away. V and J are TRBV3-1 and TRBJ2-4; unclear D gene. CDR3 length: 17 residues. Germline-derived CDR1 and CDR2 are LGHDT and YNNKEL (reference sequence). CDR3 protein: CASSLSGPQKAKDIQYF. CDR3 nucleotide sequence: TGTGCCAGCAGCCTGTCCGGGCCCCAAAAAGCCAAAGACATTCAGTACTTC. Filled out from reference TRBV3-1 and TRBJ2-4, the complete variable domain reads DTAVSQTPKYLVTQMGNDKSIKCEQNLGHDTMYWYKQDSKKFLKIMFSYNNKELIINETVPNRFSPKSPDKAHLNLHINSLELGDSAVYFCASSLSGPQKAKDIQYFGAGTRLSVL.

A note on this clonotype: The junction does not match germline at one end; this may be a read error. This rearrangement joins TRBV29-1 to TRBJ1-2, with D hard to call. This CDR3 is built from 14 residues. Germline V CDR1 and CDR2: SQVTM, ANQGSEA. CDR3 amino acids: CSIEPFGPLYGYTF. The CDR3 DNA is TGCAGCATTGAACCCTTTGGGCCCCTCTATGGCTACACCTTC. Full variable domain (missing parts from reference TRBV29-1 and TRBJ1-2): SAVISQKPSRDICQRGTSLTIQCQVDSQVTMMFWYRQQPGQSLTLIATANQGSEATYESGFVIDKFPISRPNLTFSTLTVSNMSPEDSSIYLCSIEPFGPLYGYTFGSGTRLTVV.

The chain employs TRBV20-1 and TRBJ2-1; tentative D call: TRBD1 (6 bases). There are 13 residues in the CDR3. Between the trimmed V and J ends, which lost 3 bases and 5 bases, there was a span of 11 bases. CDR1 is DFQATT and CDR2 is SNEGSKA in the germline V gene (reference sequence). CDR3 coding DNA: TGCAGTGCTAGGAGGGGGTCCCACAATGAGCAGTTCTTC. It is translated as CSARRGSHNEQFF.

A few counts support this clonotype. The V call is TRBV25-1, the J call TRBJ2-1; 10 bases align to TRBD2. There are 16 residues in the CDR3. CDR1 is MGHDK and CDR2 is SYGVNS in the germline V gene. Losses at the gene ends were 3 bases for V and 7 bases for J; bases not matched to a gene: 9. In DNA, the CDR3 is TGTGCCAGCAGTGATAGCAGCGGGAGGGCAAGGAATGAGCAGTTCTTC. Amino acid sequence: CASSDSSGRARNEQFF. Using reference TRBV25-1 and TRBJ2-1 for the parts outside the CDR3, the full variable domain is EADIYQTPRYLVIGTGKKITLECSQTMGHDKMYWYQQDPGMELHLIHYSYGVNSTEKGDLSSESTVSRIRTEHFPLTLESARPSHTSQYLCASSDSSGRARNEQFFGPGTRLTVL.

This clonotype was seen only a few times. J is TRBJ1-1 and V is TRBV7-3, with D maybe TRBD1 (5 bases). The CDR3 spans 15 residues. CDR1 and CDR2 (germline): SGHTA, FQGTGA. Trimming stripped 1 base from V and 5 bases from J, with 14 bases between. The CDR3 bases are TGTGCCAGCAGCTTAAACGGGGGTGGGGGGACTGAAGCTTTCTTT. Its translation is CASSLNGGGGTEAFF.